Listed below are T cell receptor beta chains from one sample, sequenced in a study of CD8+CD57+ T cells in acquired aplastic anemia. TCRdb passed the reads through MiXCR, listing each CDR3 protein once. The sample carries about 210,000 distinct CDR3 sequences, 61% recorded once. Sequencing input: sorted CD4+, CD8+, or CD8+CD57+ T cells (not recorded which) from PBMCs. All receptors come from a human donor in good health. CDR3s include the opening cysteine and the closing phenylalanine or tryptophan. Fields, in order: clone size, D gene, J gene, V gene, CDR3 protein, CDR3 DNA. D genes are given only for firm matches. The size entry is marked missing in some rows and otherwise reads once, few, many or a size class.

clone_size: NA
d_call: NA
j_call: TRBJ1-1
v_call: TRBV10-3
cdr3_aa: CAISESRAGNTEAFF
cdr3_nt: TGTGCCATCAGTGAGTCCCGGGCGGGCAACACTGAAGCTTTCTTT

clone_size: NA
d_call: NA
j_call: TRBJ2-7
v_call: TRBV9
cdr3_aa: CASSVGGGLTYEQYF
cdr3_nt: TGTGCCAGCAGCGTAGGTGGGGGTCTAACCTACGAGCAGTACTTC

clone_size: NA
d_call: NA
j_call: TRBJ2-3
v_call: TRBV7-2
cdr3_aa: CASSLAGTPQDTQYF
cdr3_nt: TGTGCCAGCAGCTTAGCCGGGACTCCCCAGGATACGCAGTATTTT

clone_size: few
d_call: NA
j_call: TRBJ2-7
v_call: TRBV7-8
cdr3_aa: CASSLDRAQPYEQYF
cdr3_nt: TGTGCCAGCAGCTTAGACAGGGCCCAACCCTACGAGCAGTACTTC

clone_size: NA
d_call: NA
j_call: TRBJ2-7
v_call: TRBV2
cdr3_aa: CASSQLSRAGSGGYEQYF
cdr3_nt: TGTGCCAGCAGCCAGCTCTCAAGGGCGGGGAGTGGGGGCTACGAGCAGTACTTC

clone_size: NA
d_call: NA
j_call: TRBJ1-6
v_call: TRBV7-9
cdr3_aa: CAGGPRTINSPLHF
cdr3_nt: TGTGCCGGGGGCCCCCGGACAATCAATTCACCCCTCCACTTT

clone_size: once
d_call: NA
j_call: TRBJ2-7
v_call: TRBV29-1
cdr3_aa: CSVVGAYEQYF
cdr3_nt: TGCAGCGTTGTGGGGGCCTACGAGCAGTACTTC

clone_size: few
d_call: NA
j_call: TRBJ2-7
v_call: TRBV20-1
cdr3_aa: CSAADRGRSVSYEQYF
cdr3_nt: TGCAGTGCCGCCGACCGGGGCAGAAGCGTCTCCTACGAGCAGTACTTC

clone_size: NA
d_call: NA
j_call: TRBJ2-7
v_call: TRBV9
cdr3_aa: CASSVGGEGGEQYF
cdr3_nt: TGTGCCAGCAGCGTAGGGGGTGAGGGGGGCGAGCAGTACTTC

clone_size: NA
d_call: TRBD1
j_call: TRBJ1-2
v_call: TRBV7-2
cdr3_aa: CASSLVGQGDGYTF
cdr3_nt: TGTGCCAGCAGCTTAGTCGGACAGGGAGATGGCTACACCTTC

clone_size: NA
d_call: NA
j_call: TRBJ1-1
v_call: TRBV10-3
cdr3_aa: CAISGARNTEAFF
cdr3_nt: TGTGCCATCAGTGGCGCACGTAACACTGAAGCTTTCTTT

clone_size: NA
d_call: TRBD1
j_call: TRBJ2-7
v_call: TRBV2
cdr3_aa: CASTRDSSYEQYF
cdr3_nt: TGTGCCAGCACCCGGGACAGCTCCTACGAGCAGTACTTC

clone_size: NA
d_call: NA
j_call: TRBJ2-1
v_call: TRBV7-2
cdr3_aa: CASSLRGPAFGGYNEQFF
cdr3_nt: TGTGCCAGCAGCTTGAGGGGACCGGCCTTTGGGGGGTACAATGAGCAGTTCTTC

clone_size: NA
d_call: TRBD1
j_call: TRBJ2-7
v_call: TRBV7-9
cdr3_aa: CASGPGTGYHEQYF
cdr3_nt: TGTGCTAGCGGCCCCGGGACAGGGTACCACGAGCAGTACTTC

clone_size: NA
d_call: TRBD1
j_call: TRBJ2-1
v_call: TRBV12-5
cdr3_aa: CASSLLGQGGNEQFF
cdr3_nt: TGTGCCAGCAGTTTGCTGGGACAGGGGGGCAATGAGCAGTTCTTC

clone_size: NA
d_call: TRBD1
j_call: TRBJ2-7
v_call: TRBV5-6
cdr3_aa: CASSTRGHAGDEQYF
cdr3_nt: TGTGCCAGCAGTACGAGGGGGCATGCCGGGGACGAGCAGTACTTC

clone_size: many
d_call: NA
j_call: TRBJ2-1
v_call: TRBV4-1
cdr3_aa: CASSQDLHYEQFF
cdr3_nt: TGCGCCAGCAGCCAAGATCTGCACTATGAGCAGTTCTTC

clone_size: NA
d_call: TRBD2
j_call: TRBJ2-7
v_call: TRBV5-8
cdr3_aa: CASSFAIGTSRSEQYF
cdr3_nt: TGTGCCAGCAGCTTTGCTATCGGGACTAGCCGATCCGAGCAGTACTTC